This T cell receptor (beta chain) was profiled in a study of T cells after yellow fever vaccination. To note about this clonotype: Its antigen is currently unknown.

Study-level findings and limits: Abundant bulk-derived clonotypes could contaminate FACS-sorted repertoires.

The 5'RACE template-switching step produced TCR cDNA and added a universal primer site and UMIs. TCRdb fed the 5' RACE reads into MiXCR, producing one record per CDR3 protein. The table includes a few hundred thousand distinct CDR3 sequences, about a sixth detected once. The sample here was PBMCs, taken 5 days after the first yellow fever vaccination. This receptor was obtained from a man aged 18 to 30 who received the YFV17D yellow fever vaccine.

The CDR3 sequence is CASSFGIDRLRETQYF. The CDR3 nucleotides are TGTGCCAGCAGTTTTGGCATAGACAGGCTCAGGGAGACCCAGTACTTC. The chain employs TRBV12-3 or TRBV12-4 and TRBJ2-5, with a weak D call TRBD1 (6 bases). The CDR3 has 16 residues. The V and J ends lost 3 bases and 5 bases respectively, with 19 bases between them.